Listed here are 3 T cell receptor beta chains from one sample, sequenced in a study of cytomegalovirus exposure and HLA in healthy donors (dated by TCRdb to the late 2010s). The method was the immunoSEQ multiplex PCR assay. For the multiplex PCR, a mixture combining 60 forward primers for TCR Vbeta segments and 13 reverse primers for TCR Jbeta segments was used. Not all clones reach the TCRdb copy of this immuneACCESS table, which keeps in-frame sequences only. Checked studies attribute under half of the gap to unresolved V genes and leave the rest unexplained. This sample gives about 98,000 clones in total; roughly 81% of them show up just once. Of the sample, about 1.5% is held by the ten largest clones. Sequencing was carried out using PBMCs. Receptor source: a man aged 35-49 years in good health and CMV-seronegative.

The chain joins TRBV2 to TRBJ2-7; 8 bases line up with TRBD2. This CDR3 spans 14 amino acids. Unmatched junction bases numbered 4, after V lost 3 bases and J lost 3 bases. The germline gives CDR1 SNHLY, CDR2 FYNNEI. Here the CDR3 DNA reads TGTGCCAGCAGTGACTTAGCGGGGAGCTACGAGCAGTACTTC. Amino acids: CASSDLAGSYEQYF.

The chain is built from TRBV5-1 and TRBJ1-1; 9 nucleotides align to TRBD1. Germline CDR1 reads SGHRS; CDR2 reads YFSETQ. The V gene end was trimmed by 4 bases and the J gene end by 4 bases; junction bases not matched to a gene: 5. This CDR3 has 14 residues. CDR3 sequence reads: CASSGQGSSTEAFF. The CDR3 nucleotides are TGCGCCAGCAGCGGACAGGGGTCGAGCACTGAAGCTTTCTTT.

Concerning this clone: The junction differs from germline at one of its ends, possibly a read error. The chain uses TRBV18 and TRBJ2-4; perhaps TRBD1 as D (5 bases). The CDR3 has 13 residues. Germline V gene data show CDR1 as KGHSH and CDR2 as LQKENI. This CDR3 reads CASSPRDKGRMDF. The CDR3 DNA reads as TGTGCCAGCTCACCAAGAGACAAGGGGCGAATGGACTTC.